The subject of this entry is one TCR beta chain. No cognate antigen has been identified for it. No base quality information exists; no much larger clone differs at one position. The CDR3 spans 12 residues, from the cysteine through the phenylalanine. Of the read, only the CDR3 DNA is kept; its 36 bases are in frame from base 1. V is clipped by 3 bases and J by 9 bases, and the sequence between their germline boundaries is 13 bases long. CDR1 and CDR2 were assigned from the germline V gene as SGHDT and YYEEEE. The library was generated by the immunoSEQ multiplex PCR assay. For the original study's pipeline: Preprocessing removed nonproductive sequences and CDR3s not starting with C, not ending with F or W, or shorter than 7 amino acids. The MANAFEST web app was used to call antigen-specific clonotypes on the basis of expansion compared with the reference and with other culture wells. To be counted as positive, a clone had to show significant expansion compared with the reference culture, at an FDR below 0.05, in 2 of 3 replicate wells. Positive clones also required significant expansion versus all other tandem wells and an odds ratio above 5. CDR3 homology was measured as pairwise Levenshtein distance, computed with the stringdist R package after trimming three terminal residues from each end. TCRdb's version of the immuneACCESS table is confined to in-frame rearrangements and falls short of the full clone set. An unresolved V gene accounts for under half of the shortfall where checked; the remainder is of unknown origin. V, J and clone size reflect that table, while D and trimming were determined from the DNA. This sample has roughly 21,000 clones in its table, and around three quarters of those were observed once. The ten largest clonotypes hold more than 15% of the sample.

The sample originates from a study of CD4 T cells in relation to SARS-CoV-2 and coronaviruses (dated by TCRdb to about 2021). Background on the whole study: In the ViraFEST assay, PBMCs were grown with antigen for 10 to 11 days, and TCR beta CDR3s were then sequenced to identify antigen-specific clonal expansions. The negative reference condition was either a culture with an HIV-1 Nef peptide pool or a culture with no peptide. HLA restriction was mapped for shared crossreactive spike epitopes using patient-derived lymphoblastoid cell lines. The study assessed, at the TCR clonotype level, memory CD4+ T cell crossreactivity between SARS-CoV-2 and common cold coronavirus spike proteins. Samples from a few pre-COVID donors and the naive versus memory experiments were sequenced with the Adaptive Biotechnologies TCR-sequencing kit; other data were Illumina-based. A different, Illumina-based TCR-beta assay was used to sequence expansion assays from other donors in the study. General conclusions and limits of the study: Memory CD4+ clonotypes crossrecognizing SARS-CoV-2 and at least one common cold coronavirus spike were found in around 71% of donors. Compared with monoreactive clones, crossreactive clones had significantly weaker SARS-CoV-2-driven expansion, a result consistent with antigenic imprinting. Small numbers of patients and of tested TCRs were a limitation of the study. Crossreactivity analysis centred on spike protein, so crossreactivity against other viral proteins was not assessed. Pre-pandemic and post-infection samples were not both contributed by any donor, so tracing of the source of pre-existing responses was limited.

CD4+ T cells from unexposed donors were collected before the COVID-19 pandemic (2011-2018). After approximately 11 days of culture, CD4+ T cells were isolated with the EasySep CD4+ T cell isolation kit. As far as cell numbers permitted, CD4+ T cells from unexposed donors were tested for reactivity against SARS-CoV-2 S and N as well as four spike pools from common cold coronaviruses. Approximately 2.1 million PBMCs per well were cultured in IMDM with about 5.5% human AB serum and about 10 IU/ml IL-2. Half of the culture medium was replaced with fresh IL-2-containing medium on days 3 and 7. In general, triplicate replicate wells were used for every peptide culture condition. The leukapheresis product for the unexposed donors was obtained through commercial purchase. Ficoll-Paque PLUS gradient centrifugation was used to isolate PBMCs from either whole blood or leukapheresis product. PBMCs were either cryopreserved at -140 degrees C or used fresh in the expansion assay. The QIAamp Micro DNA Kit was used to extract genomic DNA from the CD4+ T cells.

The origin of this receptor is a human donor in good health. What was sequenced was CD4+ T cells from PBMCs, cultured in vitro. This sequence uses TRBV5-6 and TRBJ2-7; D gene: possibly TRBD1, on 6 matching bases. The nucleotide sequence reads TGTGCCAGCAGCTCCACAGGGTTCCTGCAGTACTTC. It is translated as CASSSTGFLQYF.